The subject of this entry is one TCR beta chain. Its antigen is unidentified. The sample's treatment: approximately 10-day PBMC culture with coronavirus spike peptide pools or control peptides (ViraFEST assay). This specimen comes from a study of vaccination and CD4 T cells after COVID-19. Cultured CD4+ T cell DNA was sequenced using the Oncomine TCR Beta short-read assay. MiXCR, applied by TCRdb to the PCR reads, yields one record per CDR3 protein. The repertoire holds some 13,000 distinct CDR3 sequences, about 40% seen once, with about a fifth in the top ten. The V gene end was trimmed by 4 bases and the J gene end by 13 bases; junction bases not matched to a gene: 10. This CDR3 contains 13 residues. The germline gives CDR1 SGHTA, CDR2 FQGNSA.

The source of this sequence is a human donor who had recovered from COVID-19. The material was CD4+ T cells from blood, cultured in vitro, obtained before SARS-CoV-2 vaccination. This chain connects TRBV7-2 to TRBJ1-1, with 9 bases identical to TRBD1. The CDR3 DNA follows: TGTGCCAGCAGCTCCCGGGACAGGGAGCGTGGTTTCTTT. It is translated as CASSSRDRERGFF.